This TCR beta chain was recovered during a study of beta chain features in type 1 diabetes. Expressed TCRB transcripts were sequenced, since all the RNA that had been isolated was reverse transcribed. Generated by immunoSEQ multiplex PCR, the TCRdb table keeps only in-frame clones and is missing some. The data contain 400,000 to 550,000 clones, roughly 11% of them singletons. The ends were cut back, 3 bases at V and 7 bases at J, with 9 bases in the middle. Germline V lookup: CDR1 LNHDA, CDR2 SQIVND (reference sequence). CDR3 length: 13 residues. V and J are TRBV19 and TRBJ2-2, with D unresolved. The sequence derives from a woman under 30 in good health. What was sequenced was naive CD4+ T cells from blood. The CDR3 nucleotides read TGTGCCAGTAGTATTATCCGGTTCGGGGAGCTGTTTTTT. Translation: CASSIIRFGELFF.